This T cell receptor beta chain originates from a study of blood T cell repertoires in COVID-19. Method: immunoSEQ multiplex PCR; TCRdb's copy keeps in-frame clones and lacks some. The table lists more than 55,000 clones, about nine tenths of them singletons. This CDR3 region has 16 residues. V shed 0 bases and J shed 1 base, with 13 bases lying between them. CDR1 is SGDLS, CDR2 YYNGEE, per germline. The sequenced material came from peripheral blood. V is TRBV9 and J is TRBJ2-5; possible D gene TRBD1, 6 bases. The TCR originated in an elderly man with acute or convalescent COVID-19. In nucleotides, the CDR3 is TGTGCCAGCAGCGTAGGGGGAAGAGGGGGCCAAGAGACCCAGTACTTC. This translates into CASSVGGRGGQETQYF.